Each of the 10 T cell receptor beta chains below was sequenced from the same sample in a study of monozygotic twins with inflammatory bowel disease. TCRdb reanalyzed the 5' RACE reads and collapses them to one entry per CDR3 protein, without DNA. This repertoire includes fewer than 550,000 distinct CDR3 sequences. The sample consisted of blood. The receptors here all came from a human donor with ulcerative colitis or Crohn's disease, or a healthy co-twin of an affected twin (not recorded which).

The chain joins TRBV5-1 to TRBJ2-2; TCRdb returns TRBD1, unconfirmable since there is no DNA. The CDR3 covers 16 residues. CDR1 SGHRS and CDR2 YFSETQ come from the germline V gene. CDR3: CASSDRTGGRSGELFF.

The rearrangement links TRBV20-1 to TRBJ2-1; TCRdb names TRBD1, which stays unverified in the absence of DNA. Germline V gives CDR1 DFQATT, CDR2 SNEGSKA (reference sequence). CDR3 size: 12 residues. This CDR3 reads CSVGGSANEQFF.

The rearrangement links TRBV5-1 to TRBJ1-3. The germline V gene has CDR1 SGHRS and CDR2 YFSETQ. This CDR3 contains 16 residues. CDR3 residues: CASSLLTVNSGNTIYF.

V usage is TRBV21-1 and J usage is TRBJ2-5. TRBV21-1 represents a pseudogene. CDR3 size: 15 residues. The CDR3: CASSKVSRYQETQYF.

The V call is TRBV10-3, the J call TRBJ1-2; TCRdb proposes TRBD1, but this gene call is untestable without DNA. This CDR3 is 12 amino acids long. Germline V gives CDR1 ENHRY, CDR2 SYGVKD. CDR3 residues: CASRDQGPGYTF.

This sequence joins TRBV5-1 and TRBJ2-7; TCRdb proposes TRBD2, but this gene call is untestable without DNA. The CDR3 has 14 residues. The germline gives CDR1 SGHRS, CDR2 YFSETQ. CDR3 protein: CASSRSGETYEQYF.

The chain links TRBV6-6 to TRBJ2-2; TCRdb gives TRBD2 as the D gene, but with no DNA this cannot be confirmed. The length of the CDR3 is 13 residues. Germline assignment: CDR1 MNHNY and CDR2 SVGAGI (reference sequence). The CDR3 region is CASSRRESGELFF.

The CDR3 reads CASSPGRAAYNEQFF. The chain combines TRBV3-1 with TRBJ2-1; lacking DNA, the TRBD1 call made by TCRdb goes unchecked. This CDR3 comprises 15 residues. CDR1 and CDR2 from the germline V gene are LGHDT and YNNKEL (reference sequence).

This chain connects TRBV30 to TRBJ2-7. This CDR3 has 11 residues. Per the germline V gene, CDR1 is GTSNPN and CDR2 is SVGIG (reference sequence). CDR3 residues: CAWRGTYEQYF. The full variable domain, in which reference TRBV30 and TRBJ2-7 provide the parts outside the CDR3, is SQTIHQWPATLVQPVGSPLSLECTVEGTSNPNLYWYRQAAGRGLQLLFYSVGIGQISSEVPQNLSASRPQDRQFILSSKKLLLSDSGFYLCAWRGTYEQYFGPGTRLTVT.

The chain uses TRBV14 and TRBJ2-2; the TRBD2 assignment by TCRdb is unverifiable without DNA. Germline V gene lookup returns CDR1 SGHDN and CDR2 FVKESK. The CDR3 has 16 residues. CDR3 region: CASSRTSGRGTGELFF.